The source of this T cell receptor (beta chain) is a study of T-cell memory formation after mild COVID-19. V lost 7 bases, J lost 6 bases, and 9 bases lay in between. This CDR3 is built from 12 residues. Germline CDR1 MNHEY, CDR2 SVGEGT. A few counts support this clonotype. Its antigen is unidentified. Study findings and constraints: The CD4+ clones that contracted clustered mainly within CM and EM, and the CD8+ clones concentrated in EMRA. Contracting clones from day 15 to 85 showed balanced CD4/CD8; later expanders favored CD4+.

MiXCR was run by TCRdb on the 5' RACE reads, yielding one entry per CDR3 protein. The sample includes roughly 300,000 distinct CDR3 sequences, roughly an eighth of them seen just once. The chain carries TRBV6-2 or TRBV6-3 and TRBJ2-2; D ambiguous. Sequencing was performed on PBMCs or a T cell subset sorted from them (not recorded which). The TCR sequence derives from a man aged 18-30 years who had mild COVID-19 (a few samples of this study predate the infection). Cell type and time point are not known. CDR3 coding DNA: TGTGCCAGCACCCAAGGTCCCGGGGAGCTGTTTTTT. Protein product: CASTQGPGELFF.